Listed here are 14 T cell receptor beta chains from one sample, sequenced in a study of T cells in Graves' hyperthyroidism and ophthalmopathy. What was amplified from RNA transcripts were TCR beta CDR3 regions. The primer set for the first-round RT-PCR of the TCR CDR3 was HTBI. TCRdb recomputed calls from the multiplex PCR reads with MiXCR, one row per CDR3 protein. This table holds 480,000 or so distinct CDR3 sequences, 46% found once. The source material was peripheral blood or thyroid tissue (not recorded which). These TCRs come from an adult woman with Graves' disease, either hyperthyroidism or ophthalmopathy (not recorded which).

J is TRBJ2-6 and V is TRBV7-9, with D possibly being TRBD1 or TRBD2 (5 bases each). This CDR3 comprises 16 residues. Trimming removed 5 bases from V and 0 bases from J, with 11 bases in between. The germline V gene has CDR1 SEHNR and CDR2 FQNEAQ (reference sequence). This chain's CDR3 is CASSHRDRSGANVLTF. CDR3 bases: TGTGCCAGCAGCCACCGGGACCGCTCTGGGGCCAACGTCCTGACTTTC.

This clonotype was observed at least ten times. This chain links TRBV6-5 with TRBJ1-1; no reliable D call. This CDR3 region has 13 residues. The germline V and J ends were trimmed by 6 bases and 1 base, with 9 bases remaining between them. Germline values: CDR1 MNHEY, CDR2 SVGAGI. CDR3 sequence reads: CASRPGGNTEAFF. In nucleotides, the CDR3 is TGTGCCAGCAGACCCGGTGGGAACACTGAAGCTTTCTTT.

The chain uses TRBV2 and TRBJ1-2; TRBD1 aligns across 9 bases. The germline CDR1 and CDR2 sequences are SNHLY and FYNNEI. The CDR3 length is 13 residues. V gave up 6 bases and J gave up 7 bases; unmatched junction bases: 6. CDR3 sequence reads: CASRGQGLIGYTF. Here the CDR3 DNA reads TGTGCCAGCAGAGGACAGGGGCTAATTGGCTACACCTTC. Supplemented by reference TRBV2 and TRBJ1-2, the full variable domain reads EPEVTQTPSHQVTQMGQEVILRCVPISNHLYFYWYRQILGQKVEFLVSFYNNEISEKSEIFDDQFSVERPDGSNFTLKIRSTKLEDSAMYFCASRGQGLIGYTFGSGTRLTVV.

This clonotype was picked up a small number of times. The chain couples TRBV9 to TRBJ2-7; the match to TRBD1 covers 10 bases. The ends lost 0 bases at V and 3 bases at J; junction bases unmatched: 3. This CDR3 has 15 amino acids. Germline V gives CDR1 SGDLS, CDR2 YYNGEE. The CDR3 DNA reads TGTGCCAGCAGCGTAGGACAGGGGGCCTTCTACGAGCAGTACTTC. Residues: CASSVGQGAFYEQYF.

The chain has TRBV15 and TRBJ1-4; a possible D gene is TRBD1 (6 bases). The germline CDR1 and CDR2 sequences are LNHNV and YYDKDF (reference sequence). The CDR3 extends over 15 amino acids. Trimming cost V 2 bases and J 7 bases, with 14 bases left between them. The CDR3 here is CATSRNQGYGEKLFF. For the CDR3, the DNA is TGTGCCACCAGCAGAAATCAGGGGTACGGTGAAAAACTGTTTTTT.

This clonotype was observed at least ten times. J is TRBJ1-1 and V is TRBV6-2 or TRBV6-3, with unresolved D. The length of the CDR3 is 16 residues. V gave up 1 base and J gave up 0 bases, with 12 bases separating them. The germline gives CDR1 MNHEY, CDR2 SVGEGT. The chain's CDR3 is CASSYFLGSMNTEAFF. DNA for the CDR3: TGTGCCAGCAGTTACTTTTTGGGCAGCATGAACACTGAAGCTTTCTTT.

This clonotype was picked up a small number of times. V gene TRBV19 combines with J gene TRBJ1-5, with 7 bases identical to TRBD1. CDR1 and CDR2 (germline): LNHDA, SQIVND (reference sequence). The J segment lost 6 bases and the V segment lost 7 bases, leaving 6 bases of the junction unmatched. The CDR3 extends over 13 amino acids. CDR3 loop: CASTGTVSQPQHF. The CDR3 bases are TGTGCCAGTACCGGGACAGTTAGTCAGCCCCAGCATTTT.

This chain uses TRBV20-1 with TRBJ1-5; D might be TRBD1 (6 bases). The CDR3 covers 15 residues. Trimming left V 2 bases short and J 11 bases short, with 22 bases between. Germline CDR1 and CDR2: DFQATT and SNEGSKA (reference sequence). The CDR3, as DNA: TGCAGTGCTAGACCGATGGGGGGCTGGGGAGAGACCCAGCATTTT. This sequence encodes CSARPMGGWGETQHF.

The chain carries TRBV7-9 and TRBJ1-4; 11 bases agree with TRBD1. Germline lookup yields CDR1 SEHNR and CDR2 FQNEAQ (reference sequence). CDR3 length: 16 amino acids. V shed 0 bases, J shed 4 bases, and the junction held 1 base outside the gene matches. CDR3: CASSLAGQGVNEKLFF. The CDR3 nucleotides read TGTGCCAGCAGCTTAGCGGGACAGGGGGTTAATGAAAAACTGTTTTTT.

This clonotype has at least ten counts. The genes are TRBV12-3 or TRBV12-4 and TRBJ1-1; 7 nucleotides agree with TRBD1. This CDR3 contains 15 residues. V was clipped by 5 bases and J by 3 bases; unmatched bases: 9. The CDR3: CASSRRQGRDTEAFF. In DNA form, the CDR3 reads TGTGCCAGCAGTCGAAGACAGGGTCGAGACACTGAAGCTTTCTTT.

As DNA, the CDR3 is TGTGCCATCAGTGAGTCCGGTCGTGAGCAGTACTTC. Translation gives CAISESGREQYF. The chain is built from TRBV10-3 and TRBJ2-7; D gene ambiguous. Per the germline V gene, CDR1 is ENHRY and CDR2 is SYGVKD. The CDR3 has 12 residues. Trimming left V 0 bases short and J 7 bases short, with 7 bases between.

To note about this clonotype: Because it lacks the conserved phenylalanine or tryptophan at the end, this CDR3 is likely a read error. It is unclear where the CDR3 begins or ends on the DNA, so no DNA is shown, and the CDR3 is as TCRdb lists it. This chain's CDR3 is CASSLGQAYT. This sequence joins TRBV7-6 and TRBJ2-6. Counting both end residues, the CDR3 totals 10 amino acids. Germline loops: CDR1 SGHVS, CDR2 FNYEAQ.

The chain joins TRBV5-1 to TRBJ2-6, with TRBD2 as a possible D gene (6 bases). Germline CDR1 reads SGHRS; CDR2 reads YFSETQ. The ends were cut back, 4 bases at V and 2 bases at J, with 13 bases in the middle. The CDR3 runs 16 residues. CDR3 bases: TGCGCCAGCAGCGAGGGAGGCGGCGCTGGGGCCAACGTCCTGACTTTC. It translates to CASSEGGGAGANVLTF.

In this sample, this clonotype turned up once. The V gene is TRBV25-1, the J gene TRBJ2-2; TRBD1 agrees at 7 bases. V was pared by 5 bases and J by 3 bases, with 15 bases of the junction left unmatched. The CDR3 covers 18 residues. Germline V gives CDR1 MGHDK, CDR2 SYGVNS. CDR3 DNA sequence: TGTGCCAGCAGTTATCCGACAGGGCCCGCGAAGGACACCGGGGAGCTGTTTTTT. Translating gives CASSYPTGPAKDTGELFF.